The present T cell receptor beta chain was sequenced within a study of shared clonotypes between healthy human individuals. Study results and limitations: Rarefaction exposed incomplete sorted-subset sequencing despite large depth.

A remark on this clone: Its antigen remains unknown.

It was across several immunoSEQ plates that each subset's genomic DNA was evenly split. Here immunoSEQ multiplex PCR was the method, and the copy in TCRdb shows in-frame clones only, minus some. The sample shows about 300,000 clones, approximately 74% of them seen only once. Germline V gene sequence: CDR1 SGHAT, CDR2 FQNNGV. The V gene end was trimmed by 1 base and the J gene end by 9 bases; junction bases not matched to a gene: 7. The CDR3 totals 15 residues. Participating donors were healthy, HIV-negative adults free of recent acute infections or vaccinations. The J gene is TRBJ2-1, the V gene TRBV11-2; TRBD2 matches at 9 bases. The specimen sequenced was memory CD4+ T cells sorted from blood. Subset given: CD45RA-negative fraction. The TCR originated in a man aged 25-45 years in good health. CDR3 residues: CASSLGAGGPSEQFF. CDR3 in DNA: TGTGCCAGCAGCTTAGGGGCGGGAGGGCCAAGTGAGCAGTTCTTC.